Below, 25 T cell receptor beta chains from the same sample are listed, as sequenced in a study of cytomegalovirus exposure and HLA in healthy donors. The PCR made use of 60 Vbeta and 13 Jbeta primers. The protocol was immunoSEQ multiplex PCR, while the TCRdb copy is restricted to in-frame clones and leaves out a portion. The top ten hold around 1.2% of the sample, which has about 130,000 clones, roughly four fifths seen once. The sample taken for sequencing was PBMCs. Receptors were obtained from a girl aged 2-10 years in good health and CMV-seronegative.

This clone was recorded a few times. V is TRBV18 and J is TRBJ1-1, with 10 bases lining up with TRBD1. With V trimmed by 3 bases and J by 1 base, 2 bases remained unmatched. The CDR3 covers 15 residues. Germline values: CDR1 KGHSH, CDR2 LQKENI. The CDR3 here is CASSPDRGGNTEAFF. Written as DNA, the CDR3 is TGTGCCAGCTCACCGGACAGGGGGGGGAACACTGAAGCTTTCTTT.

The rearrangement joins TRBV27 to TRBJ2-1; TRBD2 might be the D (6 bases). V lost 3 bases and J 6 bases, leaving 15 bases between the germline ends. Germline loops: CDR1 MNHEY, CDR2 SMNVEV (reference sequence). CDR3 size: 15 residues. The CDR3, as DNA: TGTGCCAGCAGTTTTCGACTAGGATTCGGCAATGAGCAGTTCTTC. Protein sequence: CASSFRLGFGNEQFF.

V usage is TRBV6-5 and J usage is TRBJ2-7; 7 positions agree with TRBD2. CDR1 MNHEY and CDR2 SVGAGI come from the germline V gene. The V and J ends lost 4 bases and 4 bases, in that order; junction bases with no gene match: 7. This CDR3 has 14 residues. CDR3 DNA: TGTGCCAGCAGTTTGGGCAGGGAGGGTTACGAGCAGTACTTC. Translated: CASSLGREGYEQYF.

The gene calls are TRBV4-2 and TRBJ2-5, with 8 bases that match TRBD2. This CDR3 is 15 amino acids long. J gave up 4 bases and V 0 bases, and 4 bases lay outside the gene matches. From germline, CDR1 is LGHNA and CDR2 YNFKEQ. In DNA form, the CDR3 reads TGTGCCAGCAGCCAAGATGGGCTAGCGGGAGAGACCCAGTACTTC. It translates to CASSQDGLAGETQYF.

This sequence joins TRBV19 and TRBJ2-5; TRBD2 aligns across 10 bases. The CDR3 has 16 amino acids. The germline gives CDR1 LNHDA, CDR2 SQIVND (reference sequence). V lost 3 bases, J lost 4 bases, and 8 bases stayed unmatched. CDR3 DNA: TGTGCCAGTAGTATCGCCAGCGGGAGGGCCTCAGAGACCCAGTACTTC. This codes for CASSIASGRASETQYF.

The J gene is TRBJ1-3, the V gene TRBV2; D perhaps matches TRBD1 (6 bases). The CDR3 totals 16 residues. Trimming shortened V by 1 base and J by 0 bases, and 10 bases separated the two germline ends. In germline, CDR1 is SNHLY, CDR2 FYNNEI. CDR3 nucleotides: TGTGCCAGCAGTGAAGTGGGGGCCGACTCTGGAAACACCATATATTTT. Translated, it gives CASSEVGADSGNTIYF.

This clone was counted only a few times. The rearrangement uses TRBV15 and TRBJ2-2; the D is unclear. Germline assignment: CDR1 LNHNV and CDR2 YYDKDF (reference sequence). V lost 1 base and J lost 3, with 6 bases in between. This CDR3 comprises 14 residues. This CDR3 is CATSRVGYTGELFF. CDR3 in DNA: TGTGCCACCAGCAGAGTCGGGTACACCGGGGAGCTGTTTTTT. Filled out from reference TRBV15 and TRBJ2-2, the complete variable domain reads DAMVIQNPRYQVTQFGKPVTLSCSQTLNHNVMYWYQQKSSQAPKLLFHYYDKDFNNEADTPDNFQSRRPNTSFCFLDIRSPGLGDTAMYLCATSRVGYTGELFFGEGSRLTVL.

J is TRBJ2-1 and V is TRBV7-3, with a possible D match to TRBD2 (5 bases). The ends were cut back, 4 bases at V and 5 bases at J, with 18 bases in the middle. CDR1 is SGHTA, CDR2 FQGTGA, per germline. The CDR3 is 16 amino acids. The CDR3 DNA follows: TGTGCCAGCAGCTACCAGACGGGGTCCCCCAACAATGAGCAGTTCTTC. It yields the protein CASSYQTGSPNNEQFF.

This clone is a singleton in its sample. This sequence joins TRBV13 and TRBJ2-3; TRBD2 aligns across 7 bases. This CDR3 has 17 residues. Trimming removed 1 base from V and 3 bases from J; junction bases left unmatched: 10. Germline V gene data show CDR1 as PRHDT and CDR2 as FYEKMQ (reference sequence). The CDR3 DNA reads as TGTGCCAGCAGCTTAGAAGTCTGGGAGGGCGGTACAGATACGCAGTATTTT. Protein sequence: CASSLEVWEGGTDTQYF.

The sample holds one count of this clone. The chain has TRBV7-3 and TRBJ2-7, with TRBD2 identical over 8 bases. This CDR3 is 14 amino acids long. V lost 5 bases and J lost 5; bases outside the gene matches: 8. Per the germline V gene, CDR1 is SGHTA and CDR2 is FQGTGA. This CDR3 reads CASSPTGGLHEQYF. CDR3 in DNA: TGTGCCAGCAGCCCCACGGGGGGGCTTCACGAGCAGTACTTC.

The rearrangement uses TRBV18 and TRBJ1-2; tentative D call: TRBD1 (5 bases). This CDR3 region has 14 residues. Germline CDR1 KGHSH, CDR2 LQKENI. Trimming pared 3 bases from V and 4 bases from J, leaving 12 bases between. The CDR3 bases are TGTGCCAGCTCACCGGGGCCAGGCCTCTATGGCTACACCTTC. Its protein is CASSPGPGLYGYTF.

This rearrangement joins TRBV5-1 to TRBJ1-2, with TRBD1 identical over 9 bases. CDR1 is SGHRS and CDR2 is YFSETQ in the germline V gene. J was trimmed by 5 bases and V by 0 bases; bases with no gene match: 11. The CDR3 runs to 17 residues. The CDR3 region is CASSLDGVGTGRYGYTF. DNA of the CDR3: TGCGCCAGCAGCTTGGATGGGGTAGGGACAGGGCGTTATGGCTACACCTTC.

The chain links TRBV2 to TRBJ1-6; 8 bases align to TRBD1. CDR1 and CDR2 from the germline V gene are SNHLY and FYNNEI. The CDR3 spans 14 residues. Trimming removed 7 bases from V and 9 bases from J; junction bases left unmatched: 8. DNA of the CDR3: TGTGCCAGCACCGTTGGACAGGGCGGTTCACCCCTCCACTTT. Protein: CASTVGQGGSPLHF. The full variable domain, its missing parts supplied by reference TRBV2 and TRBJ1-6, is EPEVTQTPSHQVTQMGQEVILRCVPISNHLYFYWYRQILGQKVEFLVSFYNNEISEKSEIFDDQFSVERPDGSNFTLKIRSTKLEDSAMYFCASTVGQGGSPLHFGNGTRLTVT.

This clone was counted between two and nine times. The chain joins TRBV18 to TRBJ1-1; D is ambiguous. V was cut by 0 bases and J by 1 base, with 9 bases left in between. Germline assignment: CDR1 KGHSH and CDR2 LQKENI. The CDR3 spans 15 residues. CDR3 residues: CASSPPLGGNTEAFF. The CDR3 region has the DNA TGTGCCAGCTCACCACCTCTGGGAGGGAACACTGAAGCTTTCTTT.

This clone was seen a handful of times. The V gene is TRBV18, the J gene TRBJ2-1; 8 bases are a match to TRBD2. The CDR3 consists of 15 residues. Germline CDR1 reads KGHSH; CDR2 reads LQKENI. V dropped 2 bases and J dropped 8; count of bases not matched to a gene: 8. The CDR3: CASSPSVGRDDEQFF. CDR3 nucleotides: TGTGCCAGCTCACCATCTGTCGGGAGGGACGATGAGCAGTTCTTC.

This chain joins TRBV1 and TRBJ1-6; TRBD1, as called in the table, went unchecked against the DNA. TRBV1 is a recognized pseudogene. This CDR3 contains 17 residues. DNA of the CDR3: TGCACCAGCAGCCAAGCACAGGCAAGCTCCTATAATTCACCCCTCCACTTT. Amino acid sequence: CTSSQAQASSYNSPLHF.

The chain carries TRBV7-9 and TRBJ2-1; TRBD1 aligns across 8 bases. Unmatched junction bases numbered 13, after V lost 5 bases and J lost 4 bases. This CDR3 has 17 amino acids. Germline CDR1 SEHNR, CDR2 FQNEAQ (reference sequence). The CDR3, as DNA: TGTGCCAGCAGCCCAGGGGGCTTTACCCTCAGGTACAATGAGCAGTTCTTC. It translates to CASSPGGFTLRYNEQFF.

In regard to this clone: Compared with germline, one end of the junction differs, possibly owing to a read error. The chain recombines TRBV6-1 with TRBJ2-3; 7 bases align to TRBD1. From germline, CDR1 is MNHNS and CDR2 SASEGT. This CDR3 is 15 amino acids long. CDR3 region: CASSVPWDSKDTQYF. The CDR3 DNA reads TGTGCCAGCAGTGTACCTTGGGACAGCAAAGATACGCAGTATTTT.

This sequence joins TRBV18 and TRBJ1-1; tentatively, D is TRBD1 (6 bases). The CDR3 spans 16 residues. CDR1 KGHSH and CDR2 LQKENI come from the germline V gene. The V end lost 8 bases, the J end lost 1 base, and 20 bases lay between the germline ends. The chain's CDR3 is CASNYRQAAGNTEAFF. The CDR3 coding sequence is TGTGCCAGCAATTATCGACAGGCGGCTGGGAACACTGAAGCTTTCTTT. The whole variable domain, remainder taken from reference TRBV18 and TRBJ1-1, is NAGVMQNPRHLVRRRGQEARLRCSPMKGHSHVYWYRQLPEEGLKFMVYLQKENIIDESGMPKERFSAEFPKEGPSILRIQQVVRGDSAAYFCASNYRQAAGNTEAFFGQGTRLTVV.

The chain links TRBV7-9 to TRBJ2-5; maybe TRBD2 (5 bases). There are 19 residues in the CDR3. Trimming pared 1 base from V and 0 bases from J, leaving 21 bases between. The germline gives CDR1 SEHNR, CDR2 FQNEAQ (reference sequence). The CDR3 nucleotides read TGTGCCAGCAGCTTAGTCACGGCGGCCGAGGGAATCGACCAAGAGACCCAGTACTTC. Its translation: CASSLVTAAEGIDQETQYF.

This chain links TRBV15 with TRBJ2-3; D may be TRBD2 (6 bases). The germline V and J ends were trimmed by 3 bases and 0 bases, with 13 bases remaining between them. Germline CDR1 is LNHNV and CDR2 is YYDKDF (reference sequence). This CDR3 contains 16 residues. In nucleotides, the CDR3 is TGTGCCACCAGCAGGACTGGGAGGACTAGCACAGATACGCAGTATTTT. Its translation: CATSRTGRTSTDTQYF.

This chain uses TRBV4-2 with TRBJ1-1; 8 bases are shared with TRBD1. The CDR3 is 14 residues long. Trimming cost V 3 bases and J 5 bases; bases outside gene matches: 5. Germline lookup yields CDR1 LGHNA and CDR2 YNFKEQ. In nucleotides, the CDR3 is TGTGCCAGCAGCCAGCGGACAGGGCGGACTGAAGCTTTCTTT. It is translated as CASSQRTGRTEAFF.

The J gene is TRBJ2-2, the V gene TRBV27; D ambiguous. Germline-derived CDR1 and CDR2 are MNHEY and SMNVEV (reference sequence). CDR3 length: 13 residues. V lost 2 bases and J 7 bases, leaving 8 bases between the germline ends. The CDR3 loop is CASSLNAVGELFF. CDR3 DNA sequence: TGTGCCAGCAGTTTAAATGCGGTCGGGGAGCTGTTTTTT.

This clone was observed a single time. The CDR3 DNA follows: TGTGCCAGTAGTATGACCGGGGCAGATACGCAGTATTTT. Translation: CASSMTGADTQYF. The chain combines TRBV19 with TRBJ2-3, with D tentatively TRBD2 (5 bases). CDR3 length: 13 residues. CDR1 and CDR2 (germline): LNHDA, SQIVND (reference sequence). V dropped 3 bases and J dropped 4 bases, with 8 bases sitting between them. The variable domain in full, with the rest retrieved from reference TRBV19 and TRBJ2-3, is DGGITQSPKYLFRKEGQNVTLSCEQNLNHDAMYWYRQDPGQGLRLIYYSQIVNDFQKGDIAEGYSVSREKKESFPLTVTSAQKNPTAFYLCASSMTGADTQYFGPGTRLTVL.

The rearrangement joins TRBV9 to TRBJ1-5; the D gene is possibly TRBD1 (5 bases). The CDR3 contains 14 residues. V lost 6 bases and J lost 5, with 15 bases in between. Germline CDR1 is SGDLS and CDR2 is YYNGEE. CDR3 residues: CASNSHGGDQPQHF. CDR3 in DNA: TGTGCCAGCAACTCCCACGGGGGGGATCAGCCCCAGCATTTT.